A single sample is the source of the 13 T cell receptor beta chains below, sequenced in a study of tumor-infiltrating lymphocytes in oesophageal squamous cell carcinoma. Using its own MiXCR run on the PCR reads, TCRdb lists one record per CDR3 protein. The sample has over 10,000 distinct CDR3 sequences, 55% seen once. Input material: esophageal tumor tissue. The receptors were gathered from a female donor with esophageal squamous cell carcinoma.

This sequence joins TRBV7-3 and TRBJ2-1, with D possibly being TRBD1 or TRBD2 (5 bases each). Germline V CDR1 and CDR2: SGHTA, FQGTGA. This CDR3 is built from 16 residues. V was cut by 2 bases and J by 4 bases, with 15 bases left in between. CDR3: CASSLGDRDPYNEQFF. CDR3 nucleotide sequence: TGTGCCAGCAGCTTAGGGGACCGGGATCCGTACAATGAGCAGTTCTTC.

This clonotype was seen only a few times. The rearrangement links TRBV12-5 to TRBJ2-5; 9 bases are a match to TRBD2. This CDR3 spans 15 amino acids. Trimming at V came to 3 bases and at J to 0 bases, leaving 2 bases not matched to a gene. The germline V gene has CDR1 LGHNT and CDR2 FRNRAP. As DNA, the CDR3 is TGTGCTAGTGGTTTCGGACTAGCGTACCAAGAGACCCAGTACTTC. Translating it yields CASGFGLAYQETQYF.

This clonotype came up a few times. The chain uses TRBV7-2 and TRBJ2-5; 10 nucleotides match TRBD1. J was trimmed by 5 bases and V by 4 bases; bases with no gene match: 1. The length of the CDR3 is 13 residues. Germline V gene data show CDR1 as SGHTA and CDR2 as FQGNSA. CDR3 bases: TGTGCCAGCAGCTCGGACAGGGGGGAGACCCAGTACTTC. Amino acids: CASSSDRGETQYF.

This chain joins TRBV7-6 and TRBJ2-2; D not resolved. Trimming removed 1 base at V and 6 bases at J, with 6 bases between. This CDR3 is built from 13 residues. Germline V gene lookup returns CDR1 SGHVS and CDR2 FNYEAQ. DNA of the CDR3: TGTGCCAGCAGCTTAGATAGTGCCGGGGAGCTGTTTTTT. It is translated as CASSLDSAGELFF.

This chain connects TRBV7-2 to TRBJ2-3; D may be TRBD2 (6 bases). The CDR3 has 14 amino acids. Germline V lookup: CDR1 SGHTA, CDR2 FQGNSA. V lost 6 bases to trimming and J lost 4 bases, with 14 bases between them. The CDR3 region has the DNA TGTGCCAGCAGACTAGCCCCCTTAGCAGATACGCAGTATTTT. It encodes CASRLAPLADTQYF.

This clonotype was seen a handful of times. V is TRBV11-2 and J is TRBJ2-1; TRBD1 is a possible D gene (5 bases). The germline V gene has CDR1 SGHAT and CDR2 FQNNGV. The CDR3 spans 16 residues. The V gene lost 0 bases and the J gene lost 3 bases, with 12 bases spanning the gap. For the CDR3, the DNA is TGTGCCAGCAGCTTAGACAGGGTTTTGGACTACAATGAGCAGTTCTTC. It specifies CASSLDRVLDYNEQFF.

The chain carries TRBV11-3 and TRBJ2-7; D uncertain. CDR3 length equals 16 residues. The ends were cut back, 0 bases at V and 5 bases at J, with 17 bases in the middle. CDR1 and CDR2 (germline): SGHNT, YENEEA. DNA for the CDR3: TGTGCCAGCAGCTTAGATTCTGGGCGAACCTTGGACGAGCAGTACTTC. This codes for CASSLDSGRTLDEQYF.

The chain links TRBV6-8 to TRBJ2-1; 9 bases are shared with TRBD1. Trimming removed 6 bases from V and 0 bases from J; junction bases left unmatched: 3. Per the germline V gene, CDR1 is MNHGY and CDR2 is SAAAGT. The CDR3 extends over 15 amino acids. This CDR3 reads CASRGTGSSYNEQFF. CDR3 nucleotide sequence: TGTGCCAGCAGAGGGACAGGGAGCTCCTACAATGAGCAGTTCTTC.

This clonotype was detected ten times or more. The rearrangement uses TRBV7-9 and TRBJ1-1, with TRBD1 identical over 7 bases. V was pared by 5 bases and J by 1 base, with 13 bases of the junction left unmatched. The length of the CDR3 is 17 residues. Germline-derived CDR1 and CDR2 are SEHNR and FQNEAQ (reference sequence). This CDR3 reads CASSRRATGIRNTEAFF. CDR3 coding DNA: TGTGCCAGCAGCCGTCGTGCGACAGGGATTAGGAACACTGAAGCTTTCTTT. Full variable domain (outside the CDR3, taken from reference TRBV7-9 and TRBJ1-1): DTGVSQNPRHKITKRGQNVTFRCDPISEHNRLYWYRQTLGQGPEFLTYFQNEAQLEKSRLLSDRFSAERPKGSFSTLEIQRTEQGDSAMYLCASSRRATGIRNTEAFFGQGTRLTVV.

This clonotype was seen only once. The chain joins TRBV7-3 to TRBJ2-1; D perhaps matches TRBD1 (5 bases). TRBJ2-7 matches the DNA end more closely, so the J call is doubtful. CDR3 length: 14 residues. Germline lookup yields CDR1 SGHTA and CDR2 FQGTGA. As DNA, the CDR3 is TGTGCCAGCAGCTGGGGCGGACCAAACAATGAGCAGTACTTC. Amino acids: CASSWGGPNNEQYF.

This clonotype was observed many times. V usage is TRBV6-1 and J usage is TRBJ1-5, with 8 bases aligning to TRBD1. This CDR3 contains 15 residues. The germline gives CDR1 MNHNS, CDR2 SASEGT. J gave up 0 bases and V 4 bases, and 2 bases lay outside the gene matches. The CDR3 region is CASSAGGYSNQPQHF. CDR3 coding DNA: TGTGCCAGCAGTGCAGGGGGCTATAGCAATCAGCCCCAGCATTTT.

V is TRBV7-9 and J is TRBJ1-4, with D perhaps TRBD1 (6 bases). Looked up from germline, CDR1 is SEHNR and CDR2 is FQNEAQ (reference sequence). This CDR3 comprises 14 residues. V lost 5 bases to trimming and J lost 2 bases, with 9 bases between them. The chain's CDR3 is CASSPGQTNEKLFF. CDR3 nucleotide sequence: TGTGCCAGCAGCCCCGGACAGACTAATGAAAAACTGTTTTTT.

This clonotype was picked up many times. The CDR3 DNA reads as TGTGCCAGCAGTCGGGACAGGGTCAATTCACCCCTCCACTTT. This sequence encodes CASSRDRVNSPLHF. The V gene is TRBV12-3 or TRBV12-4, the J gene TRBJ1-6, with 9 nucleotides matching TRBD1. The CDR3 runs to 14 residues. Trimming cost V 5 bases and J 7 bases; bases outside gene matches: 3.